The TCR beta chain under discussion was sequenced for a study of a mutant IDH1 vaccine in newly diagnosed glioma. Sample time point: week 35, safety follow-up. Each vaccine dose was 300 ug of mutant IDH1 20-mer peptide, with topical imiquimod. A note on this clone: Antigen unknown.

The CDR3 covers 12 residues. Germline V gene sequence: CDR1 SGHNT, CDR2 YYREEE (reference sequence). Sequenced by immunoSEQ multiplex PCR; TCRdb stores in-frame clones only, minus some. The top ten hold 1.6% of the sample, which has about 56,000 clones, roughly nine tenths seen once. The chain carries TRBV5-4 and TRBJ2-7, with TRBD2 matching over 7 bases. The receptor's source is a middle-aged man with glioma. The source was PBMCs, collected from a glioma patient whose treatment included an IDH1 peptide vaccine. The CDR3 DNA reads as TGTTCGGTGGAGGGAGGGCCCAACGAGCAGTACTTC. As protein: CSVEGGPNEQYF.